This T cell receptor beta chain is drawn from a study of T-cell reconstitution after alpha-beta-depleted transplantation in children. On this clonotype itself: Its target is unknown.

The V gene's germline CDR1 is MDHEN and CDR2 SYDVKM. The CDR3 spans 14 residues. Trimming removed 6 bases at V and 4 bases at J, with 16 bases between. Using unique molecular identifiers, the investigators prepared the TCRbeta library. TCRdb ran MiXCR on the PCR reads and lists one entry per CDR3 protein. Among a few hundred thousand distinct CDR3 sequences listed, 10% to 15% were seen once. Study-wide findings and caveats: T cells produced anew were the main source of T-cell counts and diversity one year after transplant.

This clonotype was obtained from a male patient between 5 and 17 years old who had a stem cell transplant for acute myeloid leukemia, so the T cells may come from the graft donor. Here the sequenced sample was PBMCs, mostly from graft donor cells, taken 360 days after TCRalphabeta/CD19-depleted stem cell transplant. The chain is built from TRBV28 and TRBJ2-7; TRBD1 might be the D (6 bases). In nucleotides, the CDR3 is TGTGCCAGCAGATTTCCGGGACACTCTTACGAGCAGTACTTC. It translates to CASRFPGHSYEQYF.